This record covers a single TCR beta chain. MiXCR, applied by TCRdb to the 5' RACE reads, yields one record per CDR3 protein. The sample records about 240,000 distinct CDR3 sequences, about 12% being singletons. CDR3 length: 15 residues. V lost 4 bases, J lost 5 bases, and 15 bases lay in between. Germline V CDR1 and CDR2: KGHSH, LQKENI. These data belong to a study of identical twins. The same sample was also used in a study of yellow fever vaccine responses in identical twins.

V and J are TRBV18 and TRBJ1-5, with D unclear. Material for sequencing was memory (CD45RO+) T cells sorted from blood. The receptor was isolated from a woman younger than 35 in good health. The CDR3 DNA reads TGTGCCAGCTCACGTGTGCCTAGGGCGCATCAGCCCCAGCATTTT. This codes for CASSRVPRAHQPQHF.